These 31 T cell receptor beta chains share one sample of origin, sequenced in a study of OX40 agonist ivuxolimab in advanced cancers. The method was immunoSEQ multiplex PCR; TCRdb's version includes in-frame clones alone and lacks a portion of them. The sample consists of 100,000 to 150,000 clones, approximately 90% of them appearing once. This sample comprised CD4+ or CD8+ T cells sorted from blood, obtained in a trial of the OX40 agonist ivuxolimab. These receptors were obtained from an adult with an advanced solid tumor such as melanoma, head and neck, liver or kidney cancer.

V usage is TRBV6-5 and J usage is TRBJ1-1; 7 nucleotides match TRBD1. The length of the CDR3 is 13 residues. Germline CDR1 is MNHEY and CDR2 is SVGAGI. V lost 6 bases and J lost 5; bases outside the gene matches: 6. CDR3 in amino acids: CASRAHRGTEAFF. As DNA, the CDR3 is TGTGCCAGCAGGGCCCACAGGGGTACTGAAGCTTTCTTT.

This CDR3 reads CASSIQGAGVYEQYF. The CDR3 DNA is TGTGCCAGTAGCATCCAGGGCGCAGGGGTCTACGAGCAGTACTTC. J is TRBJ2-7 and V is TRBV19; tentatively, D is TRBD1 (6 bases). Per the germline V gene, CDR1 is LNHDA and CDR2 is SQIVND (reference sequence). V was trimmed by 6 bases and J by 3 bases, leaving 18 bases between them. This CDR3 has 15 amino acids.

The chain uses TRBV5-8 and TRBJ1-5, with 9 bases identical to TRBD1. This CDR3 is 16 amino acids long. Germline V CDR1 and CDR2: SGHTS, YDEGEE. The ends lost 4 bases at V and 6 bases at J; junction bases unmatched: 11. DNA of the CDR3: TGTGCCAGCAGCCCCTCCGGGACAGGGCTGTTTCAGCCCCAGCATTTT. This gives the protein CASSPSGTGLFQPQHF.

V and J are TRBV19 and TRBJ2-1; 8 positions agree with TRBD2. CDR1 is LNHDA and CDR2 is SQIVND in the germline V gene (reference sequence). J gave up 6 bases and V 1 base, and 11 bases lay outside the gene matches. The CDR3 runs 17 residues. The CDR3 here is CASSIAALAGVGNEQFF. The CDR3 DNA sequence: TGTGCCAGTAGTATAGCGGCTCTAGCGGGTGTTGGCAATGAGCAGTTCTTC.

This clone was detected a few times. The chain uses TRBV7-6 and TRBJ2-7; D call uncertain. The CDR3 covers 12 residues. Germline loops: CDR1 SGHVS, CDR2 FNYEAQ. V lost 4 bases and J 5 bases, leaving 9 bases between the germline ends. CDR3 nucleotide sequence: TGTGCCAGCAGCTCCACGGGCAACGAGCAGTACTTC. Amino acid sequence: CASSSTGNEQYF.

The chain's CDR3 is CASSLTVAKNIQYF. In nucleotides, the CDR3 is TGCGCCAGCAGCTTGACTGTAGCCAAAAACATTCAGTACTTC. The J gene is TRBJ2-4, the V gene TRBV5-1, with unresolved D. Trimming shortened V by 1 base and J by 0 bases, and 5 bases separated the two germline ends. CDR1 is SGHRS and CDR2 is YFSETQ in the germline V gene. The CDR3 covers 14 residues.

The chain has TRBV12-5 and TRBJ1-1; tentatively, D is TRBD1 (5 bases). V dropped 0 bases and J dropped 1 base, with 15 bases sitting between them. Germline V lookup: CDR1 LGHNT, CDR2 FRNRAP. CDR3 length equals 17 residues. Written as DNA, the CDR3 is TGTGCTAGTGGTTTGGTACCTGGTGGCAGGGCGAACACTGAAGCTTTCTTT. Protein sequence: CASGLVPGGRANTEAFF.

The chain links TRBV6-1 to TRBJ1-3; D possibly corresponds to TRBD1 (5 bases). CDR1 MNHNS and CDR2 SASEGT come from the germline V gene. Between the trimmed V and J ends, which lost 6 bases and 0 bases, there was a span of 12 bases. The CDR3 sequence is 15 residues long. The CDR3 nucleotides are TGTGCCAGCAGCGGGGGTCCGAACTCTGGAAACACCATATATTTT. Translating gives CASSGGPNSGNTIYF.

The J gene is TRBJ2-5, the V gene TRBV18; D remains ambiguous. This CDR3 is built from 14 residues. Trimming stripped 5 bases from V and 0 bases from J, with 10 bases between. Germline V CDR1 and CDR2: KGHSH, LQKENI. CDR3 residues: CASSSRVHQETQYF. In nucleotides, the CDR3 is TGTGCCAGCTCATCCCGAGTGCACCAAGAGACCCAGTACTTC.

The chain uses TRBV11-2 and TRBJ1-2; weak D call: TRBD1 (5 bases). The CDR3 loop spans 13 amino acids. The germline V gene encodes CDR1 SGHAT and CDR2 FQNNGV. V shed 0 bases and J shed 4 bases, with 6 bases lying between them. CDR3 DNA: TGTGCCAGCAGCTTAGACAGGGCCTATGGCTACACCTTC. Translation: CASSLDRAYGYTF.

A few counts support this clone. The chain employs TRBV4-2 and TRBJ2-7; 7 bases match TRBD2. The V and J ends lost 4 bases and 7 bases, in that order; junction bases with no gene match: 13. CDR1 and CDR2 (germline): LGHNA, YNFKEQ. The CDR3 totals 15 residues. For the CDR3, the DNA is TGTGCCAGCAGCCGGACTGAGCGGGAAGGGGAGGAGCAGTACTTC. Translated, it gives CASSRTEREGEEQYF.

V gene TRBV7-9 combines with J gene TRBJ1-2; D possibly corresponds to TRBD1 (5 bases). V lost 5 bases and J lost 1, with 17 bases in between. The germline gives CDR1 SEHNR, CDR2 FQNEAQ (reference sequence). There are 16 residues in the CDR3. Written as DNA, the CDR3 is TGTGCCAGCAGCCGTGGGACGTCCGGGAGTAACTATGGCTACACCTTC. It yields the protein CASSRGTSGSNYGYTF.

CDR3 bases: TGTGCCAGCAGTCAGACAGGGTATCAAGAGACCCAGTACTTC. Protein sequence: CASSQTGYQETQYF. The V call is TRBV21-1, the J call TRBJ2-5; the table assigns TRBD1, which was not confirmed against the DNA. TRBV21-1 is an annotated pseudogene. This CDR3 contains 14 residues.

This clone was seen a single time. The chain recombines TRBV11-3 with TRBJ2-2; D gene uncertain. The V gene lost 5 bases and the J gene lost 8 bases, with 15 bases spanning the gap. From germline, CDR1 is SGHNT and CDR2 YENEEA. This CDR3 spans 14 amino acids. The CDR3 reads CASSHLSESGELFF. Here the CDR3 DNA reads TGTGCCAGCAGCCATCTTAGTGAATCGGGGGAGCTGTTTTTT.

Only one count was recorded for this clone. The chain has TRBV5-1 and TRBJ2-5; D might be TRBD1 (6 bases). The J call may be mistaken, given a closer DNA end match to TRBJ2-7. The CDR3 is 15 residues long. Germline loops: CDR1 SGHRS, CDR2 YFSETQ. This CDR3 reads CASSNTGSSFYEQYF. DNA for the CDR3: TGCGCCAGCAGTAATACAGGGAGTTCCTTCTACGAGCAGTACTTC.

The chain employs TRBV4-1 and TRBJ1-5; D unresolved. V was clipped by 5 bases and J by 0 bases, with 14 bases between them. This CDR3 comprises 16 residues. The germline CDR1 and CDR2 sequences are MGHRA and YSYEKL. The CDR3 bases are TGCGCCAGCAGCTCCACCGAACAGTATAGCAATCAGCCCCAGCATTTT. Translating it yields CASSSTEQYSNQPQHF.

The rearrangement uses TRBV7-9 and TRBJ2-7; TRBD2 aligns across 9 bases. V lost 11 bases and J lost 5; bases outside the gene matches: 22. This CDR3 has 17 residues. Germline V gene sequence: CDR1 SEHNR, CDR2 FQNEAQ (reference sequence). CDR3 in amino acids: CALAGSGSSPVFHEQYF. The DNA of the CDR3 is TGTGCCCTCGCGGGTAGCGGGAGTTCCCCGGTTTTCCACGAGCAGTACTTC. Drawing the rest from reference TRBV7-9 and TRBJ2-7, the complete variable domain is DTGVSQNPRHKITKRGQNVTFRCDPISEHNRLYWYRQTLGQGPEFLTYFQNEAQLEKSRLLSDRFSAERPKGSFSTLEIQRTEQGDSAMYLCALAGSGSSPVFHEQYFGPGTRLTVT.

The chain couples TRBV7-9 to TRBJ2-1, with TRBD2 identical over 8 bases. The germline gives CDR1 SEHNR, CDR2 FQNEAQ (reference sequence). The V and J ends lost 5 bases and 15 bases, in that order; junction bases with no gene match: 6. The CDR3 runs to 11 residues. Here the CDR3 reads CASSREGIRFF. DNA for the CDR3: TGTGCCAGCAGCCGGGAGGGGATTCGGTTCTTC. The full variable domain, rest sourced from reference TRBV7-9 and TRBJ2-1, is DTGVSQNPRHKITKRGQNVTFRCDPISEHNRLYWYRQTLGQGPEFLTYFQNEAQLEKSRLLSDRFSAERPKGSFSTLEIQRTEQGDSAMYLCASSREGIRFFGPGTRLTVL.

This chain connects TRBV7-2 to TRBJ1-1; D gene uncertain. Germline CDR1 SGHTA, CDR2 FQGNSA. The V gene lost 5 bases and the J gene lost 1 base, with 11 bases spanning the gap. This CDR3 is 14 amino acids long. The CDR3 sequence: CASSPYSANTEAFF. The CDR3 DNA reads TGTGCCAGCAGCCCCTACTCGGCGAACACTGAAGCTTTCTTT.

V usage is TRBV27 and J usage is TRBJ2-7, with 10 bases matching TRBD1. V lost 6 bases, J lost 3 bases, and 17 bases stayed unmatched. Germline values: CDR1 MNHEY, CDR2 SMNVEV (reference sequence). The CDR3 is 18 residues long. Here the CDR3 DNA reads TGTGCCAGCAGCCCCCGGTATCTCCGGACAGGGGGAAGCTACGAGCAGTACTTC. Amino acid sequence: CASSPRYLRTGGSYEQYF.

The CDR3 loop is CASTRLASDTQYF. The CDR3 DNA sequence: TGTGCCAGCACCAGACTAGCTTCAGATACGCAGTATTTT. This chain connects TRBV28 to TRBJ2-3; 7 bases are shared with TRBD2. The CDR3 has 13 amino acids. CDR1 and CDR2 (germline): MDHEN, SYDVKM. Trimming took 7 bases from V and 4 from J; bases not matched to a gene: 5.

This chain uses TRBV5-1 with TRBJ2-1, with 7 bases aligning to TRBD2. The CDR3 extends over 15 amino acids. V lost 3 bases and J lost 9; bases outside the gene matches: 12. Germline CDR1 reads SGHRS; CDR2 reads YFSETQ. The CDR3 spells CASSWDYSAPGEQFF. In nucleotides, the CDR3 is TGCGCCAGCAGCTGGGACTATAGCGCTCCGGGTGAGCAGTTCTTC. The full variable domain, in which reference TRBV5-1 and TRBJ2-1 provide the parts outside the CDR3, is KAGVTQTPRYLIKTRGQQVTLSCSPISGHRSVSWYQQTPGQGLQFLFEYFSETQRNKGNFPGRFSGRQFSNSRSEMNVSTLELGDSALYLCASSWDYSAPGEQFFGPGTRLTVL.

V is TRBV4-1 and J is TRBJ2-3; D possibly corresponds to TRBD2 (5 bases). Germline-derived CDR1 and CDR2 are MGHRA and YSYEKL. Trimming took 4 bases from V and 2 from J, leaving 13 bases between them. The CDR3 runs to 15 residues. The CDR3 loop reads CASSRASLSTDTQYF. The CDR3 DNA is TGCGCCAGCAGCCGGGCTAGCCTGTCCACAGATACGCAGTATTTT.

J is TRBJ1-2 and V is TRBV18; 10 positions match TRBD1. Germline trimming cut 3 bases from V and 3 bases from J; bases unmatched to any gene: 10. CDR1 is KGHSH and CDR2 is LQKENI in the germline V gene. The CDR3 covers 17 residues. CDR3 coding DNA: TGTGCCAGCTCACCCAGTCGGGGACAGGGGATCTACTATGGCTACACCTTC. Translated, it gives CASSPSRGQGIYYGYTF.

The chain uses TRBV27 and TRBJ1-4; D unclear. The CDR3 has 15 amino acids. The V end was cut by 3 bases, the J end by 3 bases, with 11 bases between. Germline CDR1 MNHEY, CDR2 SMNVEV (reference sequence). CDR3 sequence (DNA): TGTGCCAGCAGTTTTTGGTCGGCGCCTAATGAAAAACTGTTTTTT. Translated: CASSFWSAPNEKLFF.

The rearrangement uses TRBV6-5 and TRBJ1-1, with 12 bases lining up with TRBD1. The CDR3 is 15 amino acids. V lost 2 bases and J lost 8; bases outside the gene matches: 6. Per germline, CDR1 MNHEY and CDR2 SVGAGI. CDR3 sequence: CASSYGTGGDGEAFF. The CDR3 bases are TGTGCCAGCAGTTACGGGACAGGGGGCGATGGAGAAGCTTTCTTT.

This chain uses TRBV4-1 with TRBJ2-5, with TRBD2 identical over 11 bases. This CDR3 is built from 19 residues. Looked up from germline, CDR1 is MGHRA and CDR2 is YSYEKL. V was pared by 0 bases and J by 1 base, with 10 bases of the junction left unmatched. The CDR3 bases are TGCGCCAGCAGCCAAGAAACCCCCGGGACTAGCGGATCCCAAGAGACCCAGTACTTC. Encoded protein: CASSQETPGTSGSQETQYF.

This chain uses TRBV5-1 with TRBJ1-2; D is possibly TRBD1 (6 bases). V was shortened by 6 bases and J by 6 bases, with 12 bases between the two germline ends. CDR3 size: 12 residues. From germline, CDR1 is SGHRS and CDR2 YFSETQ. Here the CDR3 DNA reads TGCGCCAGCACGGGGGCGGGAGATGGCTACACCTTC. It is translated as CASTGAGDGYTF.

J is TRBJ2-3 and V is TRBV9; TRBD2 agrees at 7 bases. CDR1 and CDR2 from the germline V gene are SGDLS and YYNGEE. Trimming took 4 bases from V and 0 from J; bases not matched to a gene: 5. This CDR3 spans 15 amino acids. The DNA of the CDR3 is TGTGCCAGCAGCTTCACTAGCGCCAGCACAGATACGCAGTATTTT. Its translation is CASSFTSASTDTQYF.

This clone was recorded a few times. The V and J genes are TRBV5-4 and TRBJ1-1; D ambiguous. V lost 2 bases and J 8 bases, leaving 13 bases between the germline ends. CDR1 and CDR2 (germline): SGHNT, YYREEE (reference sequence). The CDR3 totals 13 residues. This CDR3 is CASSLQPVEEAFF. The DNA of the CDR3 is TGTGCCAGCAGCTTACAGCCGGTGGAGGAAGCTTTCTTT.

About this clone itself: One junction end disagrees with the germline gene, perhaps due to a read error. The chain uses TRBV7-7 and TRBJ2-1; unclear D gene. CDR1 SSHAT and CDR2 FNYEAQ come from the germline V gene (reference sequence). There are 13 residues in the CDR3. CDR3 coding DNA: TGTGCTAGCAGCTTAGCCGAGGAGAGTGAGCAGTTCTTC. Protein sequence: CASSLAEESEQFF.